These T cell receptor beta chains were read from a single sample in a study of regulatory T cells in long-lasting Graves disease. TCRdb re-called the multiplex PCR reads through MiXCR, storing one row per CDR3 protein. This sample has over 500,000 distinct CDR3 sequences; around 15% occur once, and the top ten carry 12%. These records were also assigned to another study, of T cells in Graves' hyperthyroidism and ophthalmopathy.

Sequenced material: peripheral blood mononuclear cells (PBMCs), taken at new diagnosis, from a patient treated with antithyroid drugs. The source is a man aged 18-30 years with Graves disease. CDR3s include the opening cysteine and the closing phenylalanine or tryptophan. A D gene is named only where the DNA matches it firmly. Size tells how often a clone was seen (once, few, many) or the class of an expanded clone, and some rows leave it out.

clone size,J gene,D gene,V gene,CDR3 protein,CDR3 DNA
few,TRBJ2-7,-,TRBV20-1,CSARDTVLEQYF,TGCAGTGCTAGAGATACGGTACTAGAGCAGTACTTC
many,TRBJ2-1,TRBD2,TRBV3-1,CASSQAGGSYNEQFF,TGTGCCAGCAGCCAAGCGGGGGGTTCCTACAATGAGCAGTTCTTC
few,TRBJ2-1,TRBD2,TRBV6-1,CASSPSSGPRVEQFF,TGTGCCAGCAGTCCATCTAGCGGGCCAAGGGTTGAGCAGTTCTTC
-,TRBJ1-4,-,TRBV28,CASTRGGGGEKLFF,TGTGCCAGCACCCGAGGGGGTGGAGGTGAAAAACTGTTTTTT
many,TRBJ2-1,-,TRBV12-3/TRBV12-4,CASSLNTGTGNNEQFF,TGTGCCAGCAGTCTAAACACCGGGACGGGAAACAATGAGCAGTTCTTC
many,TRBJ2-1,TRBD2,TRBV7-8,CASSPIAGGPNEQFF,TGTGCCAGCAGCCCAATAGCGGGAGGGCCGAATGAGCAGTTCTTC
many,TRBJ1-1,-,TRBV10-3,CAISEPGRNTEAFF,TGTGCCATCAGTGAACCCGGACGGAACACTGAAGCTTTCTTT
-,TRBJ2-7,-,TRBV7-2,CASTPDSVNIYEQYF,TGTGCCAGCACCCCGGACAGTGTTAACATCTACGAGCAGTACTTC
-,TRBJ2-7,-,TRBV30,CAWRRLRDGADYEQYF,TGTGCCTGGAGACGTCTGCGGGATGGGGCGGATTACGAGCAGTACTTC
few,TRBJ1-4,-,TRBV30,CAWSVYLPATNEKLFF,TGTGCCTGGAGTGTATATCTCCCGGCAACTAATGAAAAACTGTTTTTT
few,TRBJ2-7,TRBD2,TRBV4-2,CASSQDQLADYEQYF,TGTGCCAGCAGCCAAGATCAACTAGCGGACTACGAGCAGTACTTC
few,TRBJ1-2,TRBD1,TRBV9,CASSPEHRGIDYGYTF,TGTGCCAGCAGCCCCGAACACAGGGGTATCGACTATGGCTACACCTTC
many,TRBJ2-3,-,TRBV2,CASSEGRTISTQYF,TGTGCCAGCAGTGAAGGCCGGACCATTTCGACGCAGTATTTT
-,TRBJ2-3,TRBD2,TRBV20-1,CSAHSTTSGSTDTQYF,TGCAGTGCTCACTCCACTACTAGCGGGAGTACAGATACGCAGTATTTT
many,TRBJ1-2,-,TRBV12-3/TRBV12-4,CASNAPGTQSNYGYTF,TGTGCCAGCAACGCCCCGGGCACCCAGTCTAACTATGGCTACACCTTC
many,TRBJ1-2,TRBD1,TRBV2,CASTWTGVSGYTF,TGTGCCAGCACCTGGACAGGGGTTTCTGGCTACACCTTC
many,TRBJ2-5,TRBD2,TRBV27,CASSGLAGGPRETQYF,TGTGCCAGCAGCGGACTAGCGGGAGGGCCGAGGGAGACCCAGTACTTC
-,TRBJ2-3,-,TRBV5-1,CASREDSPPTDTQYF,TGCGCCAGCAGGGAGGACTCCCCCCCCACAGATACGCAGTATTTT
-,TRBJ2-1,TRBD2,TRBV6-2/TRBV6-3,CASSEMASGPYNEQFF,TGTGCCAGCAGTGAAATGGCTAGCGGACCCTACAATGAGCAGTTCTTC
few,TRBJ2-7,TRBD2,TRBV29-1,CSVVLGTRAYEQYF,TGCAGCGTTGTTCTAGGGACTAGGGCCTACGAGCAGTACTTC
many,TRBJ1-1,-,TRBV28,CASSLDEGSAKYILTEAFF,TGTGCCAGCAGTTTGGATGAGGGGTCAGCAAAATACATCCTTACTGAAGCTTTCTTT
few,TRBJ2-7,TRBD2,TRBV6-1,CASSEGGLAGTYEQYF,TGTGCCAGCAGTGAAGGGGGACTAGCGGGGACCTACGAGCAGTACTTC
many,TRBJ1-5,-,TRBV28,CASTVGFFQPQHF,TGTGCCAGCACCGTAGGGTTTTTTCAGCCCCAGCATTTT
-,TRBJ2-2,-,TRBV7-6,CASSVRPGELFF,TGTGCCAGCAGCGTGAGGCCAGGGGAGCTGTTTTTT
-,TRBJ2-1,TRBD1,TRBV6-5,CASSYSGTANEQFF,TGTGCCAGCAGTTACAGTGGGACAGCTAATGAGCAGTTCTTC
few,TRBJ1-2,-,TRBV11-1,CATTRINRDGYGYTF,TGTGCCACCACCAGGATTAACAGGGACGGCTATGGCTACACCTTC
few,TRBJ2-3,TRBD2,TRBV20-1,CSASGLAESGTDTQYF,TGCAGTGCGTCGGGACTAGCTGAAAGTGGCACAGATACGCAGTATTTT
many,TRBJ2-1,-,TRBV29-1,CSADDEQFF,TGCAGCGCTGACGATGAGCAGTTCTTC